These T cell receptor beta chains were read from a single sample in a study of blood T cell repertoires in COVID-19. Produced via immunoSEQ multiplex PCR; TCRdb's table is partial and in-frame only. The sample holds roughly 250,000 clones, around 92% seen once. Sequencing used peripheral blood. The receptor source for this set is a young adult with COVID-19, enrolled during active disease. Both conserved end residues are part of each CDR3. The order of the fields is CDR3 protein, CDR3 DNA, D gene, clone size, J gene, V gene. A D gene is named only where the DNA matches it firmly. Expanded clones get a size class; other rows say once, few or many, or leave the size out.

CDR3 protein: CASSLSGQGTYEQYF
CDR3 DNA: TGTGCCAGCAGTTTATCAGGACAGGGAACCTACGAGCAGTACTTC
D gene: TRBD1
clone size: few
J gene: TRBJ2-7
V gene: TRBV27

CDR3 protein: CASSPRSGLDGYTF
CDR3 DNA: TGTGCCAGCAGCCCCCGGTCGGGGTTGGATGGCTACACCTTC
D gene: .
clone size: .
J gene: TRBJ1-2
V gene: TRBV4-2

CDR3 protein: CASSSRPTGEQYF
CDR3 DNA: TGTGCCAGCAGCAGCCGACCGACAGGCGAGCAGTACTTC
D gene: .
clone size: .
J gene: TRBJ2-7
V gene: TRBV21-1

CDR3 protein: CASSGMGLGANEKLFF
CDR3 DNA: TGTGCCAGCAGCGGTATGGGTTTAGGGGCTAATGAAAAACTGTTTTTT
D gene: .
clone size: .
J gene: TRBJ1-4
V gene: TRBV7-9

CDR3 protein: CASSGQSNSPLHF
CDR3 DNA: TGTGCCAGCAGTGGACAGTCTAATTCACCCCTCCACTTT
D gene: .
clone size: .
J gene: TRBJ1-6
V gene: TRBV25-1

CDR3 protein: CASSEAAGQGSYEQYF
CDR3 DNA: TGTGCCAGCAGTGAAGCTGCGGGACAGGGTTCCTACGAGCAGTACTTC
D gene: TRBD1
clone size: .
J gene: TRBJ2-7
V gene: TRBV6-1

CDR3 protein: CASSPIRQGAGYEQYF
CDR3 DNA: TGTGCCAGCTCACCTATCCGACAGGGTGCAGGCTACGAGCAGTACTTC
D gene: TRBD1
clone size: once
J gene: TRBJ2-7
V gene: TRBV18

CDR3 protein: CSVPGSSGNTIYF
CDR3 DNA: TGCAGCGTCCCTGGGAGCTCTGGAAACACCATATATTTT
D gene: .
clone size: .
J gene: TRBJ1-3
V gene: TRBV29-1

CDR3 protein: CASSQAETQYF
CDR3 DNA: TGTGCCAGCAGCCAGGCAGAGACCCAGTACTTC
D gene: .
clone size: .
J gene: TRBJ2-5
V gene: TRBV3-1/TRBV3-2

CDR3 protein: CASSFNRGTEAFF
CDR3 DNA: TGTGCCAGCAGCTTTAACAGGGGCACTGAAGCTTTCTTT
D gene: TRBD1
clone size: .
J gene: TRBJ1-1
V gene: TRBV5-6